This record looks at one T cell receptor beta chain sequence and its context. CDR1 GTSNPN and CDR2 SVGIG come from the germline V gene (reference sequence). There are 13 residues in the CDR3. With 0 bases removed from V and 5 bases from J, the gap between germline ends came to 8 bases. The sample comes from a study of shared T cell receptors in the human thymus. Repertoires were generated with immunoSEQ multiplex PCR, while TCRdb's copy carries only in-frame clones and drops some. The sample lists roughly 410,000 clones; just under 95% were seen once. The clonotype comes from a human donor. What was sequenced was thymocytes. This chain links TRBV30 with TRBJ1-5; D gene ambiguous. CDR3 in amino acids: CAWSVTFDQPQHF. CDR3 DNA: TGTGCCTGGAGTGTAACCTTTGATCAGCCCCAGCATTTT.